One sample yielded the 23 T cell receptor beta chains listed below, sequenced in a study of blood T cell repertoires in COVID-19 (dated by TCRdb to about 2020). The method was the immunoSEQ multiplex PCR assay. Imported from immuneACCESS, the table was reduced by TCRdb to in-frame sequences with V and J called. These copies leave out some clones; in studies compared against another copy, an unresolved V gene accounts for under half, and the cause of the remainder is not known. For this sample the table gives 120,000 or so clones, of which about 83% were detected only once. The top ten clones comprise approximately 6.3% of the sample. Sequencing was performed on peripheral blood. Receptors were obtained from an older man with active or convalescent COVID-19.

V and J are TRBV29-1 and TRBJ2-7; perhaps TRBD2 as D (6 bases). Trimming removed 4 bases at V and 2 bases at J, with 18 bases between. CDR3 length equals 15 residues. CDR1 and CDR2 (germline): SQVTM, ANQGSEA. The CDR3 reads CSVAGREPWPYEQYF. The CDR3 DNA is TGCAGCGTTGCGGGGCGGGAACCCTGGCCCTACGAGCAGTACTTC.

The chain employs TRBV18 and TRBJ1-1; TRBD1 might be the D (5 bases). Trimming removed 2 bases at V and 1 base at J, with 11 bases between. CDR1 is KGHSH and CDR2 is LQKENI in the germline V gene. The CDR3 covers 15 residues. CDR3 in DNA: TGTGCCAGCTCACCAGGTGGGGCGAAGAACACTGAAGCTTTCTTT. It encodes CASSPGGAKNTEAFF. The full variable domain, rest sourced from reference TRBV18 and TRBJ1-1, is NAGVMQNPRHLVRRRGQEARLRCSPMKGHSHVYWYRQLPEEGLKFMVYLQKENIIDESGMPKERFSAEFPKEGPSILRIQQVVRGDSAAYFCASSPGGAKNTEAFFGQGTRLTVV.

The J gene is TRBJ1-1, the V gene TRBV9; D is undetermined. CDR3 size: 13 residues. The germline V gene encodes CDR1 SGDLS and CDR2 YYNGEE. V was clipped by 0 bases and J by 2 bases, with 5 bases between them. This CDR3 is CASSVGANTEAFF. CDR3 DNA: TGTGCCAGCAGCGTAGGAGCTAACACTGAAGCTTTCTTT.

This clone was detected once. Other nucleotide sequences in the sample specify the same CDR3. The chain recombines TRBV11-2 with TRBJ2-5; no definite D call. In germline, CDR1 is SGHAT, CDR2 FQNNGV. The CDR3 length is 13 residues. V lost 1 base to trimming and J lost 2 bases, with 5 bases between them. CDR3 loop: CASSLAVQETQYF. DNA for the CDR3: TGTGCCAGCAGCTTAGCGGTTCAAGAGACCCAGTACTTC. The full variable domain, rest sourced from reference TRBV11-2 and TRBJ2-5, is EAGVAQSPRYKIIEKRQSVAFWCNPISGHATLYWYQQILGQGPKLLIQFQNNGVVDDSQLPKDRFSAERLKGVDSTLKIQPAKLEDSAVYLCASSLAVQETQYFGPGTRLLVL.

This clone was counted once. V gene TRBV11-1 combines with J gene TRBJ2-1, with 9 bases matching TRBD2. The CDR3 is 16 amino acids. The germline gives CDR1 SGHAT, CDR2 FQDESV (reference sequence). V gave up 2 bases and J gave up 8 bases; unmatched junction bases: 10. Here the CDR3 reads CASSLSRTSAGDEQFF. CDR3 bases: TGTGCCAGCAGCTTATCTAGGACTAGCGCCGGGGATGAGCAGTTCTTC.

CDR3 sequence: CASSGGTGGVSYNEQFF. In DNA form, the CDR3 reads TGTGCCAGCAGCGGAGGGACAGGCGGGGTCTCCTACAATGAGCAGTTCTTC. V is TRBV5-4 and J is TRBJ2-1; 8 bases align to TRBD1. V trimming: 4 bases; J trimming: 0 bases; junction bases outside the gene matches: 9. The germline gives CDR1 SGHNT, CDR2 YYREEE (reference sequence). This CDR3 has 17 residues. The full variable domain, rest sourced from reference TRBV5-4 and TRBJ2-1, is ETGVTQSPTHLIKTRGQQVTLRCSSQSGHNTVSWYQQALGQGPQFIFQYYREEENGRGNFPPRFSGLQFPNYSSELNVNALELDDSALYLCASSGGTGGVSYNEQFFGPGTRLTVL.

The V and J genes are TRBV5-1 and TRBJ2-7; no reliable D call. V shed 0 bases and J shed 0 bases, with 10 bases lying between them. CDR3 length equals 15 residues. Germline V lookup: CDR1 SGHRS, CDR2 YFSETQ. This CDR3 is CASSLDGGGSYEQYF. CDR3 bases: TGCGCCAGCAGCTTGGACGGTGGCGGCTCCTACGAGCAGTACTTC. Using reference TRBV5-1 and TRBJ2-7 for the parts outside the CDR3, the full variable domain is KAGVTQTPRYLIKTRGQQVTLSCSPISGHRSVSWYQQTPGQGLQFLFEYFSETQRNKGNFPGRFSGRQFSNSRSEMNVSTLELGDSALYLCASSLDGGGSYEQYFGPGTRLTVT.

This chain connects TRBV4-1 to TRBJ2-7; the match to TRBD1 covers 9 bases. CDR3 length: 15 amino acids. Germline CDR1 is MGHRA and CDR2 is YSYEKL. Germline trimming cut 1 base from V and 0 bases from J; bases unmatched to any gene: 1. CDR3 amino acids: CASSQGGQGSYEQYF. DNA for the CDR3: TGCGCCAGCAGCCAAGGGGGACAGGGCTCCTACGAGCAGTACTTC.

J is TRBJ2-1 and V is TRBV30; 11 bases agree with TRBD2. In germline, CDR1 is GTSNPN, CDR2 SVGIG (reference sequence). CDR3 size: 18 residues. Losses at the gene ends were 7 bases for V and 0 bases for J; bases not matched to a gene: 14. The CDR3 protein is CASFGSSGGSISYNEQFF. CDR3 sequence (DNA): TGTGCCTCTTTCGGGTCTAGCGGGGGGTCTATCTCCTACAATGAGCAGTTCTTC.

The chain employs TRBV6-5 and TRBJ1-2, with 7 bases lining up with TRBD1. Germline lookup yields CDR1 MNHEY and CDR2 SVGAGI. This CDR3 comprises 13 residues. The junction had 11 bases not matched to a gene; V was cut back by 9 bases and J by 7 bases. CDR3 DNA: TGTGCCAGTAGAGTCACAGGGGAACTTGGCTACACCTTC. It yields the protein CASRVTGELGYTF.

This sequence joins TRBV7-2 and TRBJ1-2; no firm D call. The V gene lost 2 bases and the J gene lost 8 bases, with 9 bases spanning the gap. The CDR3 consists of 12 residues. CDR1 is SGHTA and CDR2 is FQGNSA in the germline V gene. CDR3 nucleotides: TGTGCCAGCAGCTTACCACCAGGAGGCTACACCTTC. Protein: CASSLPPGGYTF.

V is TRBV30 and J is TRBJ2-7, with TRBD1 as a possible D gene (5 bases). CDR3 size: 13 residues. V gave up 2 bases and J gave up 3 bases, with 11 bases separating them. The germline V gene has CDR1 GTSNPN and CDR2 SVGIG (reference sequence). CDR3 loop: CAWSRTGIYEQYF. CDR3 in DNA: TGTGCCTGGAGTCGAACAGGAATCTACGAGCAGTACTTC.

The rearrangement joins TRBV10-3 to TRBJ1-5; D not certain. The CDR3 spans 14 residues. Germline V gene data show CDR1 as ENHRY and CDR2 as SYGVKD. Trimming took off 3 bases at V and 6 bases at J, with 12 bases between the two ends. The CDR3 nucleotides are TGTGCCATCAGTGATGATTTGGGAGCTCAGCCCCAGCATTTT. It encodes CAISDDLGAQPQHF.

The gene calls are TRBV18 and TRBJ2-2; the D gene is possibly TRBD1 (6 bases). The V gene's germline CDR1 is KGHSH and CDR2 LQKENI. This CDR3 region has 15 residues. The ends were cut back, 3 bases at V and 4 bases at J, with 12 bases in the middle. CDR3 loop: CASSPQQGGTGELFF. In DNA form, the CDR3 reads TGTGCCAGCTCACCCCAACAGGGCGGCACCGGGGAGCTGTTTTTT. The variable domain in full, completed from reference TRBV18 and TRBJ2-2, reads NAGVMQNPRHLVRRRGQEARLRCSPMKGHSHVYWYRQLPEEGLKFMVYLQKENIIDESGMPKERFSAEFPKEGPSILRIQQVVRGDSAAYFCASSPQQGGTGELFFGEGSRLTVL.

V usage is TRBV2 and J usage is TRBJ1-6; D gene uncertain. Trimming stripped 2 bases from V and 9 bases from J, with 11 bases between. The CDR3 runs to 14 residues. Germline CDR1 SNHLY, CDR2 FYNNEI. CDR3 residues: CASSELSEPSPLHF. The DNA for the CDR3 is TGTGCCAGCAGTGAATTGTCAGAACCTTCACCCCTCCACTTT.

The rearrangement links TRBV12-5 to TRBJ2-3; TRBD2 matches 7 bases. From germline, CDR1 is LGHNT and CDR2 FRNRAP. The V and J ends lost 5 bases and 1 base, in that order; junction bases with no gene match: 3. The CDR3 consists of 14 residues. The CDR3 nucleotides are TGTGCTAGTGGTACCAGCGGGGGCACAGATACGCAGTATTTT. This translates into CASGTSGGTDTQYF.

This clone appeared a single time. This chain links TRBV5-5 with TRBJ2-3; D is perhaps TRBD2 (5 bases). The CDR3 runs to 16 residues. Germline V gives CDR1 SGHKS, CDR2 YYEKEE (reference sequence). The V and J ends lost 4 bases and 0 bases respectively, with 15 bases between them. The CDR3 loop is CASSPWAGSSTDTQYF. The CDR3 bases are TGTGCCAGCAGCCCCTGGGCGGGCTCTAGCACAGATACGCAGTATTTT.

The table lists this clone with a few counts. The chain carries TRBV4-2 and TRBJ1-2; the D gene is possibly TRBD1 (6 bases). Looked up from germline, CDR1 is LGHNA and CDR2 is YNFKEQ. This CDR3 region has 15 residues. The V gene lost 1 base and the J gene lost 9 bases, with 18 bases spanning the gap. CDR3 nucleotide sequence: TGTGCCAGCAGCCAAGGGGAGGGGGGTACTATGCGCTACACCTTC. Protein product: CASSQGEGGTMRYTF.

The rearrangement joins TRBV9 to TRBJ2-5; no firm D call. The CDR3 length is 14 residues. CDR1 and CDR2 (germline): SGDLS, YYNGEE. The V end was cut by 1 base, the J end by 1 base, with 8 bases between. Written as DNA, the CDR3 is TGTGCCAGCAGCGTATTAGACACCCAAGAGACCCAGTACTTC. Translated, it gives CASSVLDTQETQYF.

J is TRBJ2-7 and V is TRBV7-2, with D unclear. Germline V lookup: CDR1 SGHTA, CDR2 FQGNSA. V lost 4 bases and J 7 bases, leaving 26 bases between the germline ends. This CDR3 region has 17 residues. CDR3 region: CASSSPPGGPTYAEQYF. In DNA, the CDR3 is TGTGCCAGCAGCTCACCCCCTGGCGGCCCCACCTACGCGGAGCAGTACTTC.

This clone has just one count. V gene TRBV11-3 combines with J gene TRBJ2-1, with 8 bases fitting TRBD2. Trimming removed 0 bases from V and 5 bases from J; junction bases left unmatched: 3. CDR3 length equals 15 residues. CDR1 SGHNT and CDR2 YENEEA come from the germline V gene. The CDR3 DNA reads as TGTGCCAGCAGCTTAGATGCGGGGGGACACAATGAGCAGTTCTTC. Amino acids: CASSLDAGGHNEQFF. Based on the CDR3 plus reference TRBV11-3 and TRBJ2-1, the full variable domain is EAGVVQSPRYKIIEKKQPVAFWCNPISGHNTLYWYLQNLGQGPELLIRYENEEAVDDSQLPKDRFSAERLKGVDSTLKIQPAELGDSAVYLCASSLDAGGHNEQFFGPGTRLTVL.

This chain's CDR3 is CASSLGPNQPQHF. DNA of the CDR3: TGTGCCAGCAGCTTAGGGCCGAATCAGCCCCAGCATTTT. This chain links TRBV7-3 with TRBJ1-5; D not resolved. The CDR3 loop spans 13 amino acids. Germline CDR1 and CDR2: SGHTA and FQGTGA. Trimming took 2 bases from V and 4 from J, leaving 6 bases between them.

The V gene is TRBV19, the J gene TRBJ1-1; D not resolved. Trimming left V 7 bases short and J 7 bases short, with 7 bases between. Germline lookup yields CDR1 LNHDA and CDR2 SQIVND (reference sequence). The CDR3 consists of 10 residues. CDR3 in amino acids: CASIQYEAFF. The CDR3 nucleotides read TGTGCCAGTATCCAGTATGAAGCTTTCTTT.